Presented here are 5 T cell receptor beta chains from one specimen sequenced in a study of patients and donors after allogeneic stem cell transplantation. TCRdb re-derived calls from the RT-PCR reads in MiXCR, one entry per CDR3 protein. The sample holds approximately 160,000 distinct CDR3 sequences; 24% are singletons and the top ten take around 26%. The sample was blood, either unsorted or a sorted T cell fraction (not recorded which). These receptors all stem from a human donor who was either an allogeneic HSCT recipient or a stem cell or donor lymphocyte infusion donor (not recorded which). It is not recorded whose cells these are; they may come from a transplant donor.

This clonotype has only a few counts. The chain combines TRBV7-9 with TRBJ1-1; D remains unclear. The CDR3 has 12 amino acids. The V gene lost 5 bases and the J gene lost 6 bases, with 10 bases spanning the gap. Germline CDR1 SEHNR, CDR2 FQNEAQ (reference sequence). DNA for the CDR3: TGTGCCAGCAGCGGCTCGGTTTCTGAAGCTTTCTTT. It yields the protein CASSGSVSEAFF.

The chain uses TRBV5-1 and TRBJ1-6; 9 positions match TRBD1. V gave up 5 bases and J gave up 7 bases; unmatched junction bases: 7. The CDR3 consists of 15 residues. The germline CDR1 and CDR2 sequences are SGHRS and YFSETQ. The CDR3 protein is CASSWDRDSNSPLHF. For the CDR3, the DNA is TGCGCCAGCAGTTGGGACAGGGATAGCAATTCACCCCTCCACTTT. The entire variable domain, with the rest obtained from reference TRBV5-1 and TRBJ1-6, is as follows: KAGVTQTPRYLIKTRGQQVTLSCSPISGHRSVSWYQQTPGQGLQFLFEYFSETQRNKGNFPGRFSGRQFSNSRSEMNVSTLELGDSALYLCASSWDRDSNSPLHFGNGTRLTVT.

The J gene is TRBJ1-6, the V gene TRBV7-3; 7 nucleotides line up with TRBD1. The CDR3 extends over 14 amino acids. Germline CDR1 is SGHTA and CDR2 is FQGTGA. Trimming cost V 3 bases and J 6 bases; bases outside gene matches: 2. This CDR3 reads CASSFGTANSPLHF. CDR3 in DNA: TGTGCCAGCAGCTTCGGGACAGCTAATTCACCCCTCCACTTT.

The chain links TRBV12-3 or TRBV12-4 to TRBJ1-3; D gene ambiguous. V was cut by 7 bases and J by 4 bases, with 8 bases left in between. There are 12 residues in the CDR3. CDR3: CASTPQGNTIYF. The DNA of the CDR3 is TGTGCCAGCACCCCTCAGGGAAACACCATATATTTT.

This clonotype was recorded a few times. The rearrangement links TRBV7-8 to TRBJ2-1; D is unclear. The CDR3 contains 14 residues. Germline V gene data show CDR1 as SGHVS and CDR2 as FQNEAQ. V was shortened by 1 base and J by 4 bases, with 8 bases between the two germline ends. Here the CDR3 reads CASSLVGGYNEQFF. The CDR3 DNA reads as TGTGCCAGCAGCTTAGTAGGTGGGTACAATGAGCAGTTCTTC.